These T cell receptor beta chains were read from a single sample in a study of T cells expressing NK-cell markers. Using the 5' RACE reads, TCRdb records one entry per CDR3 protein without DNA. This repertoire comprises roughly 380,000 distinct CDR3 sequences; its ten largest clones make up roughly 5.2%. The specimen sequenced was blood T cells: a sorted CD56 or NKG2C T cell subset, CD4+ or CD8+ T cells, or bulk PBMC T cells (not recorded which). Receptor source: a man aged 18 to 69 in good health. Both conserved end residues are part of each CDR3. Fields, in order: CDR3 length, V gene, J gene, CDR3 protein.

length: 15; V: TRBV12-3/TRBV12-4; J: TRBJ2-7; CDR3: CASSKYQDYSYEQYF
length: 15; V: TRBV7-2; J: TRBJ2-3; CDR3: CASSLRDISTDTQYF
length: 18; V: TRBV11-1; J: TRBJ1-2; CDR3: CASSLNPGTGDSNYGYTF
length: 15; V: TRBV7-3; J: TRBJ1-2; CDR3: CASSLTSSAHYGYTF
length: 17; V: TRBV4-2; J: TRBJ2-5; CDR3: CASSQGLAGSAQETQYF
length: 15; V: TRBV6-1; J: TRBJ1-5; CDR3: CASSPLMALPRSQHF
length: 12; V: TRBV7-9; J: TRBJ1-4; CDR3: CASAKGREKLFF
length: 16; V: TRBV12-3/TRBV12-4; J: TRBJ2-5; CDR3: CASSFGSGGPQETQYF
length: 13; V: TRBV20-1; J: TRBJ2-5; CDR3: CSARDPPRETQYF
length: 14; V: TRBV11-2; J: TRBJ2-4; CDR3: CASSLFDREDIQYF
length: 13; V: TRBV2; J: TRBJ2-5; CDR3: CASSGGRQETQYF
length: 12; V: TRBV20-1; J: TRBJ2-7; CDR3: CSAPRKGYEQYF
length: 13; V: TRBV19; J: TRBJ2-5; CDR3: CASSIPGGKTQYF
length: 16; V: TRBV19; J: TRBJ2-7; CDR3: CASSIGAGTISYEQYF
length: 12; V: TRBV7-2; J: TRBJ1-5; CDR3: CATGTLNQPQHF
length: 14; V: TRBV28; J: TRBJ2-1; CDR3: CASSLRDYVNEQFF